This TCR beta chain was obtained from a study of preoperative IRX-2 immunotherapy in early breast cancer. Repertoires were generated with immunoSEQ multiplex PCR, while TCRdb's copy carries only in-frame clones and drops some. This sample has tens of thousands of clones, with approximately 89% found just once. Treatment described: preoperative locoregional IRX-2 cytokine immunotherapy. Preoperative locoregional IRX-2 cytokine immunotherapy was tested in the phase Ib source study. The germline gives CDR1 KGHSY, CDR2 FQNENV. V was clipped by 0 bases and J by 3 bases; unmatched bases: 8. The CDR3 sequence is 18 residues long.

The sample here was tumor tissue, taken after IRX-2 immunotherapy. This TCR was sampled from a human donor with breast cancer. The rearrangement links TRBV16 to TRBJ1-5; 10 bases are shared with TRBD1. CDR3 nucleotides: TGTGCCAGCAGCCAATCGACAGGGGGCTTTGGTATCAATCAGCCCCAGCATTTT. It yields the protein CASSQSTGGFGINQPQHF.